Listed here are 26 T cell receptor beta chains from one sample, sequenced in a study of T cell clones after liver transplantation. Sequencing was performed with immunoSEQ multiplex PCR; in TCRdb, only in-frame clones are kept and a portion is missing. The sample lists tens of thousands of clones, about 91% occurring once. The material was CD4+ T cells from blood, obtained about 27 months after liver transplant. These receptor sequences come from a human patient who received a liver transplant. Some T cells may have come from the graft donor.

The DNA of the CDR3 is TGCGCCAGCAGCTTGGTCCCGAGCTCTGGAAACACCATATATTTT. It codes for CASSLVPSSGNTIYF. The V gene is TRBV5-1, the J gene TRBJ1-3; D is uncertain. Germline CDR1 and CDR2: SGHRS and YFSETQ. Trimming removed 0 bases from V and 0 bases from J, with 7 bases in between. The CDR3 extends over 15 amino acids.

Comment on this clone: This specimen includes other DNA sequences encoding the same CDR3. V and J are TRBV5-6 and TRBJ1-5; D might be TRBD1 (5 bases). V was pared by 0 bases and J by 5 bases, with 9 bases between. The CDR3 sequence is 14 residues long. Germline V gene data show CDR1 as SGHDT and CDR2 as YYEEEE. DNA of the CDR3: TGTGCCAGCAGCTTGGCGGGGGGGGATCAGCCCCAGCATTTT. It codes for CASSLAGGDQPQHF.

This chain joins TRBV4-1 and TRBJ1-6, with D perhaps matching TRBD1 (6 bases). This CDR3 spans 15 amino acids. The germline V gene has CDR1 MGHRA and CDR2 YSYEKL. V shed 1 base and J shed 9 bases, with 13 bases lying between them. Here the CDR3 reads CASSQVPGVGSPLHF. For the CDR3, the DNA is TGCGCCAGCAGCCAAGTTCCAGGGGTGGGTTCACCCCTCCACTTT.

This clone was seen just once. The V gene is TRBV7-3, the J gene TRBJ2-1, with D possibly matching TRBD1 (6 bases). The CDR3 spans 16 residues. Germline V gene lookup returns CDR1 SGHTA and CDR2 FQGTGA. Trimming took off 4 bases at V and 6 bases at J, with 19 bases between the two ends. The CDR3 DNA reads TGTGCCAGCAGCTCCCGAGGGGGACACCAAGGCAATGAGCAGTTCTTC. This gives the protein CASSSRGGHQGNEQFF. Full variable domain (remainder filled in from reference TRBV7-3 and TRBJ2-1): GAGVSQTPSNKVTEKGKYVELRCDPISGHTALYWYRQSLGQGPEFLIYFQGTGAADDSGLPNDRFFAVRPEGSVSTLKIQRTERGDSAVYLCASSSRGGHQGNEQFFGPGTRLTVL.

This clone was seen just once. The chain joins TRBV5-1 to TRBJ2-2; D might be TRBD1 (6 bases). The CDR3 length is 16 residues. Germline CDR1 and CDR2: SGHRS and YFSETQ. V was cut by 0 bases and J by 1 base, with 10 bases left in between. The CDR3 loop is CASSLAPTGNTGELFF. The CDR3 DNA reads as TGCGCCAGCAGCTTGGCCCCGACAGGGAACACCGGGGAGCTGTTTTTT. Full variable domain (missing parts from reference TRBV5-1 and TRBJ2-2): KAGVTQTPRYLIKTRGQQVTLSCSPISGHRSVSWYQQTPGQGLQFLFEYFSETQRNKGNFPGRFSGRQFSNSRSEMNVSTLELGDSALYLCASSLAPTGNTGELFFGEGSRLTVL.

This sequence joins TRBV27 and TRBJ2-6, with unresolved D. The CDR3 loop spans 18 amino acids. Germline CDR1 is MNHEY and CDR2 is SMNVEV (reference sequence). Trimming pared 3 bases from V and 4 bases from J, leaving 19 bases between. CDR3 loop: CASSFQQVAAQGANVLTF. The CDR3 DNA sequence: TGTGCCAGCAGTTTTCAACAAGTTGCAGCGCAAGGGGCCAACGTCCTGACTTTC.

The rearrangement joins TRBV5-1 to TRBJ1-2; 9 bases are a match to TRBD1. Germline CDR1 is SGHRS and CDR2 is YFSETQ. The CDR3 totals 13 residues. The V gene end was trimmed by 4 bases and the J gene end by 8 bases; junction bases not matched to a gene: 6. CDR3: CASSTGQGGGYTF. CDR3 bases: TGCGCCAGCAGCACGGGACAGGGTGGGGGCTACACCTTC.

This sequence joins TRBV19 and TRBJ2-6; D may be TRBD1 (6 bases). Trimming took off 5 bases at V and 3 bases at J, with 11 bases between the two ends. The CDR3 is made up of 15 amino acids. Germline V lookup: CDR1 LNHDA, CDR2 SQIVND (reference sequence). The CDR3 reads CASSLTRGGANVLTF. The DNA of the CDR3 is TGTGCCAGTAGTTTGACCAGGGGTGGGGCCAACGTCCTGACTTTC.

The chain couples TRBV6-1 to TRBJ1-3, with 7 bases lining up with TRBD1. V lost 5 bases, J lost 2 bases, and 3 bases stayed unmatched. Per germline, CDR1 MNHNS and CDR2 SASEGT. The CDR3 extends over 14 amino acids. This CDR3 is CASSTRGPGNTIYF. The CDR3 coding sequence is TGTGCCAGCAGTACAAGGGGGCCTGGAAACACCATATATTTT.

The chain has TRBV5-8 and TRBJ1-2, with D unclear. The CDR3 has 15 amino acids. V lost 0 bases, J lost 2 bases, and 11 bases lay in between. Germline V gene lookup returns CDR1 SGHTS and CDR2 YDEGEE. The CDR3 nucleotides are TGTGCCAGCAGCTTGGGCCAGCTCCAAAACTATGGCTACACCTTC. It translates to CASSLGQLQNYGYTF.

J is TRBJ2-2 and V is TRBV9; 9 positions agree with TRBD2. Trimming removed 2 bases from V and 1 base from J; junction bases left unmatched: 15. CDR3 size: 20 residues. Germline-derived CDR1 and CDR2 are SGDLS and YYNGEE. The CDR3 coding sequence is TGTGCCAGCAGCGTGGTTCCGGGACTAGCCGCCGTTCTGAACACCGGGGAGCTGTTTTTT. The encoded protein is CASSVVPGLAAVLNTGELFF.

This rearrangement joins TRBV19 to TRBJ2-2; D gene uncertain. Trimming took off 3 bases at V and 0 bases at J, with 8 bases between the two ends. The CDR3 contains 15 residues. Germline values: CDR1 LNHDA, CDR2 SQIVND (reference sequence). The CDR3 coding sequence is TGTGCCAGTAGTATGGTACAGTCGAACACCGGGGAGCTGTTTTTT. This encodes CASSMVQSNTGELFF.

The V gene is TRBV2, the J gene TRBJ2-3, with D hard to call. Trimming removed 5 bases from V and 0 bases from J, with 6 bases in between. CDR1 SNHLY and CDR2 FYNNEI come from the germline V gene. The CDR3 is 13 amino acids. The CDR3 sequence: CASSKTSTDTQYF. The CDR3 DNA is TGTGCCAGCAGTAAGACTAGCACAGATACGCAGTATTTT.

CDR3 DNA sequence: TGTGCCAGCAGTGGGACCTACTACAATGAGCAGTTCTTC. The encoded protein is CASSGTYYNEQFF. The chain recombines TRBV2 with TRBJ2-1, with unresolved D. CDR3 length: 13 amino acids. The germline gives CDR1 SNHLY, CDR2 FYNNEI. Between the trimmed V and J ends, which lost 4 bases and 3 bases, there was a span of 7 bases.

The chain couples TRBV6-5 to TRBJ1-2; 9 bases map to TRBD1. V was pared by 6 bases and J by 4 bases, with 6 bases of the junction left unmatched. The CDR3 is made up of 14 amino acids. Per the germline V gene, CDR1 is MNHEY and CDR2 is SVGAGI. CDR3: CASSQDRGAYGYTF. The CDR3 DNA is TGTGCCAGCAGCCAGGACAGGGGTGCCTATGGCTACACCTTC.

The V call is TRBV28, the J call TRBJ2-3, with D hard to call. Germline CDR1 is MDHEN and CDR2 is SYDVKM. The ends were cut back, 4 bases at V and 6 bases at J, with 8 bases in the middle. The CDR3 covers 12 residues. CDR3 residues: CASSSLGDTQYF. CDR3 DNA: TGTGCCAGCAGTTCCCTTGGGGATACGCAGTATTTT.

This clone was counted once. The V and J genes are TRBV19 and TRBJ2-6; TRBD2 is a possible D gene (5 bases). Germline V gives CDR1 LNHDA, CDR2 SQIVND (reference sequence). The CDR3 consists of 19 residues. V lost 0 bases and J lost 1, with 16 bases in between. CDR3 coding DNA: TGTGCCAGTAGTATAGATCTAGGGCGGACTGAATCTGGGGCCAACGTCCTGACTTTC. Translation gives CASSIDLGRTESGANVLTF.

This chain connects TRBV19 to TRBJ2-6, with TRBD1 identical over 10 bases. CDR1 is LNHDA and CDR2 is SQIVND in the germline V gene (reference sequence). This CDR3 region has 16 residues. The ends lost 6 bases at V and 2 bases at J; junction bases unmatched: 4. The DNA for the CDR3 is TGTGCCAGTAGCCGACAGGGGGCGACTGGGGCCAACGTCCTGACTTTC. It yields the protein CASSRQGATGANVLTF.

This chain joins TRBV4-2 and TRBJ1-1, with 8 bases identical to TRBD1. The CDR3 runs 13 residues. Per germline, CDR1 LGHNA and CDR2 YNFKEQ. V shed 4 bases, J shed 11 bases, and the junction held 9 bases outside the gene matches. The CDR3: CASSPGGAGSAFF. In DNA form, the CDR3 reads TGTGCCAGCAGCCCAGGGGGCGCCGGGTCGGCTTTCTTT.

The count of this clone is one. This chain joins TRBV7-9 and TRBJ1-5; D is unresolved. CDR3 length equals 14 residues. With 5 bases removed from V and 4 bases from J, the gap between germline ends came to 12 bases. Germline V gene lookup returns CDR1 SEHNR and CDR2 FQNEAQ (reference sequence). The CDR3 coding sequence is TGTGCCAGCAGCCCCCTTGGTGAGAATCAGCCCCAGCATTTT. This translates into CASSPLGENQPQHF.

The table lists this clone with a count of one. This chain's CDR3 is CASSEGLAGSTDTQYF. The CDR3 DNA sequence: TGCGCCAGCAGCGAGGGACTAGCGGGGAGCACAGATACGCAGTATTTT. The chain carries TRBV5-1 and TRBJ2-3; 13 bases align to TRBD2. The V gene end was trimmed by 4 bases and the J gene end by 0 bases; junction bases not matched to a gene: 2. Germline loops: CDR1 SGHRS, CDR2 YFSETQ. This CDR3 region has 16 residues.

V gene TRBV11-2 combines with J gene TRBJ2-7; D unclear. Germline loops: CDR1 SGHAT, CDR2 FQNNGV. The V gene lost 5 bases and the J gene lost 3 bases, with 5 bases spanning the gap. The CDR3 loop spans 11 amino acids. CDR3 loop: CASSPLYEQYF. CDR3 coding DNA: TGTGCCAGCAGCCCGCTCTACGAGCAGTACTTC.

This clone was observed a few times. The junction shows a germline mismatch at one end, possibly a read error. This chain connects TRBV27 to TRBJ1-5; D is ambiguous. Germline V gene data show CDR1 as MNHEY and CDR2 as SMNVEV (reference sequence). This CDR3 has 14 amino acids. DNA for the CDR3: TGTGCCAGCAGTTTGTTGGGTCCTAGTCAGTCCCAGCATTTT. It codes for CASSLLGPSQSQHF.

The gene calls are TRBV4-3 and TRBJ2-5; weak D call: TRBD1 (6 bases). The germline gives CDR1 LGHNA, CDR2 YSLEER. Trimming took off 0 bases at V and 3 bases at J, with 11 bases between the two ends. The CDR3 loop spans 15 amino acids. The DNA of the CDR3 is TGCGCCAGCAGCCAAGAACGGGCAGGGGAAGAGACCCAGTACTTC. Its protein is CASSQERAGEETQYF.

The chain has TRBV29-1 and TRBJ2-3, with D possibly being TRBD2 (6 bases). Germline V gene data show CDR1 as SQVTM and CDR2 as ANQGSEA. Between the trimmed V and J ends, which lost 0 bases and 4 bases, there was a span of 20 bases. CDR3 length equals 17 residues. This CDR3 is CSVEDRRGRVQPDTQYF. In DNA, the CDR3 is TGCAGCGTTGAAGATCGTCGGGGGAGAGTCCAGCCAGATACGCAGTATTTT.

The table lists this clone with a count of one. The V call is TRBV5-1, the J call TRBJ1-2; a weak D match, TRBD1 (6 bases). With 6 bases removed from V and 8 bases from J, the gap between germline ends came to 23 bases. The CDR3 covers 15 residues. Per germline, CDR1 SGHRS and CDR2 YFSETQ. CDR3 nucleotide sequence: TGCGCCAGCAAATCGGAACCGGGGACATACGAGGGCTACACCTTC. As protein: CASKSEPGTYEGYTF.